This T cell receptor beta chain is from a study of shared clonotypes between healthy human individuals. In regard to this clone: Its antigen remains unknown.

Assay: immunoSEQ multiplex PCR; the TCRdb copy retains only in-frame clones and omits some. Of millions of clones listed, around nine tenths are singletons. Findings of the study overall: The researchers took only blood, and tissue repertoires probably look different.

All donors qualified as healthy HIV-negative adults and had experienced no recent acute infections or vaccinations. Germline V gene data show CDR1 as WNHNN and CDR2 as SYGVQD (reference sequence). The CDR3 sequence is 16 residues long. Trimming removed 4 bases from V and 6 bases from J, with 19 bases in between. V usage is TRBV10-1 and J usage is TRBJ2-1, with D tentatively TRBD1 or TRBD2 (5 bases each). The TCR originated in a man aged 18 to 30 in good health. The sample comprised naive CD4+ T cells sorted from blood. The subset denotes: CD45RA+ positively selected. The CDR3 nucleotides are TGCGCCAGCAGTGGAGGATTCGGGGCTGTGATCAATGAGCAGTTCTTC. Translated: CASSGGFGAVINEQFF.